This T cell receptor (beta chain) was sequenced in a study of response to subunit inactivated influenza vaccine. Via MiXCR, TCRdb re-called the RT-PCR reads, giving one row per CDR3 protein. The data hold a few hundred thousand distinct CDR3 sequences, with approximately 15% observed a single time. In this sample, this clonotype turned up a few times. Its specificity is unknown. Notes on the study in general: T cells newly recruited by each seasonal influenza vaccination are few, the authors suggested.

CDR1 and CDR2 (germline): ENHRY, SYGVKD. V was shortened by 0 bases and J by 7 bases, with 16 bases between the two germline ends. CDR3 length: 16 amino acids. The clonotype originates from a man in his fifties who received an inactivated influenza vaccine. The specimen comprised PBMCs from blood, sampled less than 13 days after vaccination. The V call is TRBV10-3, the J call TRBJ1-5, with D possibly matching TRBD1 (5 bases). CDR3 amino acids: CAISESVVGAEQPQHF. The CDR3 region has the DNA TGTGCCATCAGTGAGTCTGTCGTTGGGGCTGAGCAGCCCCAGCATTTT.